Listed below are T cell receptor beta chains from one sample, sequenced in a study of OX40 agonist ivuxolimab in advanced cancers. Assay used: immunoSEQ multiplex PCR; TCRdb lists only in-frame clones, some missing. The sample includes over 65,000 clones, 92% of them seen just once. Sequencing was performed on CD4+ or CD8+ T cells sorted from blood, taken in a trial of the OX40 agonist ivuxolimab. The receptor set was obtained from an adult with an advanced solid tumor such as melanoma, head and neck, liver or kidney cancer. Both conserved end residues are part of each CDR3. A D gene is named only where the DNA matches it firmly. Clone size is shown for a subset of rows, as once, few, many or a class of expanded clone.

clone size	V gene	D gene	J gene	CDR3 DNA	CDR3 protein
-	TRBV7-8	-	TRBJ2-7	TGTGCCAGCAGTTTGAATAGGACACCTACCTACGAGCAGTACTTC	CASSLNRTPTYEQYF
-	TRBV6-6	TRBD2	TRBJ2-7	TGTGCCAGCAGTATTCTAGCGGGAGGCCCCTACGAGCAGTACTTC	CASSILAGGPYEQYF
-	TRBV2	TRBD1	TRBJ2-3	TGTGCCAGCAGGCTGGACAGGACATCAGATACGCAGTATTTT	CASRLDRTSDTQYF
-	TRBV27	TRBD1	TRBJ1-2	TGTGCCAGCAGTGCCCTGACAGGGCCTACCTATGGCTACACCTTC	CASSALTGPTYGYTF
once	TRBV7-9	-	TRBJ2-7	TGTGCCAGCAGCTTAGCCGGCGACTCCTACGAGCAGTACTTC	CASSLAGDSYEQYF
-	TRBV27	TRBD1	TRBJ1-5	TGTGCCAGCAGTTTAATGGACAGGGTTAGGGGCAATCAGCCCCAGCATTTT	CASSLMDRVRGNQPQHF
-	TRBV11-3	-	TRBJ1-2	TGTGCCAGCAGCTTATACGCGGATAGGAATGGCTACACCTTC	CASSLYADRNGYTF
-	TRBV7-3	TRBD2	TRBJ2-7	TGTGCCAGCAGCCCCGGGACTAGCCACCCCGGGGAGTACTTC	CASSPGTSHPGEYF
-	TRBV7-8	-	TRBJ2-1	TGTGCCAGCAGCCAGGGAGGCAGGAACAATGAGCAGTTCTTC	CASSQGGRNNEQFF
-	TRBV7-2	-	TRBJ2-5	TGTGCCAGCAGCCAGGGAGAGACCCAGTACTTC	CASSQGETQYF
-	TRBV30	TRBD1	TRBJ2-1	TGTGCCTGGACTCCGTCCGGGACAGGGAAAAACAATGAGCAGTTCTTC	CAWTPSGTGKNNEQFF
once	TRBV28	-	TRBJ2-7	TGTGCCAGCAGTAGGTTAGGGGGGACCTACGAGCAGTACTTC	CASSRLGGTYEQYF
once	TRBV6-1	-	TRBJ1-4	TGTGCCAGCAGTGAAGGATGGGACGCACTATTTTTT	CASSEGWDALFF
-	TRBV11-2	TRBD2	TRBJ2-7	TGTGCCAGCAGCCCTGGACTAGCGGGGGCCTCCTACGAGCAGTACTTC	CASSPGLAGASYEQYF
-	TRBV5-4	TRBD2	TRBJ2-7	TGTGCCAGCAGCTCGGGACTAGCGGGAGGCGGCATCGAGCAGTACTTC	CASSSGLAGGGIEQYF
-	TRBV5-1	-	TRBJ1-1	TGCGCCAGCAGCCGCGGGTCTGTAGTGGTGTACACTGAAGCTTTCTTT	CASSRGSVVVYTEAFF
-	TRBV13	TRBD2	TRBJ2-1	TGTGCCAGCAGCCGTACTACCGGGACTAGCGGGAGGAATGAGCAGTTCTTC	CASSRTTGTSGRNEQFF
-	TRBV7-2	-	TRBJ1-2	TGTGCCAGCAGCCAAACAAACCCCAGGGACTATGGCTACACCTTC	CASSQTNPRDYGYTF
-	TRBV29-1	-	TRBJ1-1	TGCAGCGTTGAAGGCTCTACAGGGTTCACTGAAGCTTTCTTT	CSVEGSTGFTEAFF
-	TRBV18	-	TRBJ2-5	TGTGCCAGCTCCAGTCAAGAGACCCAGTACTTC	CASSSQETQYF
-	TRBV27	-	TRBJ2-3	TGTGCCAGCAGTTTAAGAATGAGCGGGGATACGCAGTATTTT	CASSLRMSGDTQYF
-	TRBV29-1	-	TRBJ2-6	TGCAGCGTTGGAGGGAGAGGGTCTGGGGCCAACGTCCTGACTTTC	CSVGGRGSGANVLTF
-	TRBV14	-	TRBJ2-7	TGTGCCAGCAGCCAATTTCAATACGAGCAGTACTTC	CASSQFQYEQYF
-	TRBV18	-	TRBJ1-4	TGTGCCAGCTCCCCGGGTGAAAAACTGTTTTTT	CASSPGEKLFF
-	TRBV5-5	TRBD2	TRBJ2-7	TGTGCCAGCAGCCCGTTTACCGGGACTACCGGCTGGGAGCAGTACTTC	CASSPFTGTTGWEQYF
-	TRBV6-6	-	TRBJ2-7	TGTGCCAGCAGTTACAGTGGGCTGTCAGCCTACGGGCAGTACTTC	CASSYSGLSAYGQYF
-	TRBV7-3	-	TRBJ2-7	TGTGCCAGCAGCTTAACAGGGATTCGGGGGCAATACGAGCAGTACTTC	CASSLTGIRGQYEQYF
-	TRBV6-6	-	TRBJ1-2	TGTGCCAGCAGTTCCCCCGGGACCCACTATGGCTACACCTTC	CASSSPGTHYGYTF
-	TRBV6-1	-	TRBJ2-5	TGTGCCAGCAGTGAAGCGCTTGGGCAGGTTCAAGAGACCCAGTACTTC	CASSEALGQVQETQYF
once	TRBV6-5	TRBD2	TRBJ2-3	TGTGGCGCCGGCCGAGGGAGGGGAGATACGCAGTATTTT	CGAGRGRGDTQYF
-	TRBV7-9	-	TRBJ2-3	TGTGCCAGCAGCTCCGTCGACCTGAAGGATACGCAGTATTTT	CASSSVDLKDTQYF